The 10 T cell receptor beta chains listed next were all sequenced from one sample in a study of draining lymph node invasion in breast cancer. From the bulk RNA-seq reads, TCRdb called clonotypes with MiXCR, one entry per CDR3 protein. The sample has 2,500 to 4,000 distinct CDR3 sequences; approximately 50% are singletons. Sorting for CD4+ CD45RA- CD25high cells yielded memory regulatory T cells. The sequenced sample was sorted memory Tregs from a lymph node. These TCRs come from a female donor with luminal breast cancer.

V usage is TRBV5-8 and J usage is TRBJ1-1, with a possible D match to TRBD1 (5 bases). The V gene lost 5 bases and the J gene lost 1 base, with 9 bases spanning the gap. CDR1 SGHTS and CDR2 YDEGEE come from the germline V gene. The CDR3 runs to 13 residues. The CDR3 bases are TGTGCCAGCAGTCTGCAGGGGAACACTGAAGCTTTCTTT. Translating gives CASSLQGNTEAFF.

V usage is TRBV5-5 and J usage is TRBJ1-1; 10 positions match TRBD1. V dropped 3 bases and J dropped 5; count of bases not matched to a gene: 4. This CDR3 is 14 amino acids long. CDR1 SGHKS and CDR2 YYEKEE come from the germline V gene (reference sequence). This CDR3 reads CASSWGDRGTEAFF. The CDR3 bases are TGTGCCAGCAGCTGGGGGGACAGGGGAACTGAAGCTTTCTTT.

The CDR3 nucleotides are TGCAGTGCTGACAAGGGGGCTACCCAAGAGACCCAGTACTTC. Protein: CSADKGATQETQYF. The chain combines TRBV20-1 with TRBJ2-5; 7 bases map to TRBD1. Per germline, CDR1 DFQATT and CDR2 SNEGSKA (reference sequence). The V gene end was trimmed by 5 bases and the J gene end by 1 base; junction bases not matched to a gene: 7. This CDR3 spans 14 amino acids.

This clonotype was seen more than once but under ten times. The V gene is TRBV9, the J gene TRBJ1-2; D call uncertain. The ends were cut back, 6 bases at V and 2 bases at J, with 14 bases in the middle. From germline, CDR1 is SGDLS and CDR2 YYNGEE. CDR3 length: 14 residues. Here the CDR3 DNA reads TGTGCCAGCACCAAAGGAGGAGCCAACTATGGCTACACCTTC. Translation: CASTKGGANYGYTF.

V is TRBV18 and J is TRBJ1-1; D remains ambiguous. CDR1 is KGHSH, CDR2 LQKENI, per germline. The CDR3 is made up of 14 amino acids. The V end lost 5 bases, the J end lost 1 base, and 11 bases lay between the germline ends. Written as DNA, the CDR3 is TGTGCCAGCTCAGGGGATTTGGCGAACACTGAAGCTTTCTTT. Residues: CASSGDLANTEAFF. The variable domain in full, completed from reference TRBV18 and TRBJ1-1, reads NAGVMQNPRHLVRRRGQEARLRCSPMKGHSHVYWYRQLPEEGLKFMVYLQKENIIDESGMPKERFSAEFPKEGPSILRIQQVVRGDSAAYFCASSGDLANTEAFFGQGTRLTVV.

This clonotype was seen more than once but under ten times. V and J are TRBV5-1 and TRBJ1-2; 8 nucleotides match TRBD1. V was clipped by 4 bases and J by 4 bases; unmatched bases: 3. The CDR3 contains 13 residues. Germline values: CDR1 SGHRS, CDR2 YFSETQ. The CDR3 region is CASSIQGGYGYTF. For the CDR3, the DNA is TGCGCCAGCAGCATACAGGGGGGCTATGGCTACACCTTC.

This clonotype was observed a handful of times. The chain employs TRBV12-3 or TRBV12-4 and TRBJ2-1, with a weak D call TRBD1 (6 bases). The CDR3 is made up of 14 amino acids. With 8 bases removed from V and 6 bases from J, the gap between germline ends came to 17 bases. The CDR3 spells CASCVRDTGNEQFF. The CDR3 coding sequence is TGTGCCAGCTGCGTCCGGGACACGGGCAATGAGCAGTTCTTC.

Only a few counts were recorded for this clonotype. CDR3 sequence (DNA): TGTGCCAGCAGTTTAGCAGGGGGCACAGATACGCAGTATTTT. Its translation: CASSLAGGTDTQYF. The chain is built from TRBV28 and TRBJ2-3, with D possibly TRBD1 on 6 matching bases. This CDR3 is built from 14 residues. Looked up from germline, CDR1 is MDHEN and CDR2 is SYDVKM. With 2 bases removed from V and 1 base from J, the gap between germline ends came to 7 bases. Full variable domain (rest looked up from reference TRBV28 and TRBJ2-3): DVKVTQSSRYLVKRTGEKVFLECVQDMDHENMFWYRQDPGLGLRLIYFSYDVKMKEKGDIPEGYSVSREKKERFSLILESASTNQTSMYLCASSLAGGTDTQYFGPGTRLTVL.

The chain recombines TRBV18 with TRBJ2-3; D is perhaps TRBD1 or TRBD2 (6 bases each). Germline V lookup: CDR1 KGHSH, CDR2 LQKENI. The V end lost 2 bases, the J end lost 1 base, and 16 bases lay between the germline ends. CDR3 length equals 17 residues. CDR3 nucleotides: TGTGCCAGCTCACCATATGGGGGGCGCGGAGGCACAGATACGCAGTATTTT. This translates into CASSPYGGRGGTDTQYF.

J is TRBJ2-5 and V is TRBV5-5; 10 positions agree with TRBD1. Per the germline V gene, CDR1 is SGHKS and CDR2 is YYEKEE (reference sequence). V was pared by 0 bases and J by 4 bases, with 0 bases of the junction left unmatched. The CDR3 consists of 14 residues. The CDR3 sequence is CASSLGTGGETQYF. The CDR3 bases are TGTGCCAGCAGCTTGGGGACAGGGGGAGAGACCCAGTACTTC.